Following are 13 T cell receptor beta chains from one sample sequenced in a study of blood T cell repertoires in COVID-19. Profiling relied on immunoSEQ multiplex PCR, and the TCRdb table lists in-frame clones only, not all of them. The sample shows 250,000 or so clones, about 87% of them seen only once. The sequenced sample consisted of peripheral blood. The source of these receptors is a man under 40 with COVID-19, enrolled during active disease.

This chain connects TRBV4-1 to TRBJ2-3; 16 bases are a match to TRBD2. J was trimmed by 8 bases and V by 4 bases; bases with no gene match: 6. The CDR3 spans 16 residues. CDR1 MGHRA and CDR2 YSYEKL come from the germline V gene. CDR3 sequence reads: CASSLLGLAGGSTQYF. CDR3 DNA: TGCGCCAGCAGCCTCCTGGGACTAGCGGGAGGGAGTACGCAGTATTTT.

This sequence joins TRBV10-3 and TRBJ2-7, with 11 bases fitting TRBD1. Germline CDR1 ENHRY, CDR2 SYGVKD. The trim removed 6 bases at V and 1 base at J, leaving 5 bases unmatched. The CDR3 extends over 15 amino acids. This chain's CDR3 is CAIRPGQGASYEQYF. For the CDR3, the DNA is TGTGCCATCAGACCCGGACAGGGGGCGTCCTACGAGCAGTACTTC.

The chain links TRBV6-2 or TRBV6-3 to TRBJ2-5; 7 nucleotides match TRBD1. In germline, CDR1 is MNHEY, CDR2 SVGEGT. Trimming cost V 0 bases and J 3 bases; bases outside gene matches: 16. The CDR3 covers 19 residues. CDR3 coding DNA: TGTGCCAGCAGTTACTCGCCCCAACAGGGGTTAGTTTCCGAAGAGACCCAGTACTTC. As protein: CASSYSPQQGLVSEETQYF.

CDR3 DNA sequence: TGTGCCAGCAGTTCCCTTGGACTCAGCAGCTCCTACGAGCAGTACTTC. Translating it yields CASSSLGLSSSYEQYF. The J gene is TRBJ2-7, the V gene TRBV6-6; perhaps TRBD2 as D (5 bases). The CDR3 spans 16 residues. V was cut by 4 bases and J by 0 bases, with 16 bases left in between. Germline loops: CDR1 MNHNY, CDR2 SVGAGI (reference sequence).

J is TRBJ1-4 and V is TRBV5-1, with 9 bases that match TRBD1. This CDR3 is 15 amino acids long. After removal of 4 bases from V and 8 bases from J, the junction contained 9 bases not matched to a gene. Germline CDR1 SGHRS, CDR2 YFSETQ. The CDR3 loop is CASSLGQGNLEKLFF. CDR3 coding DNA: TGCGCCAGCAGCCTGGGACAGGGTAACCTCGAAAAACTGTTTTTT.

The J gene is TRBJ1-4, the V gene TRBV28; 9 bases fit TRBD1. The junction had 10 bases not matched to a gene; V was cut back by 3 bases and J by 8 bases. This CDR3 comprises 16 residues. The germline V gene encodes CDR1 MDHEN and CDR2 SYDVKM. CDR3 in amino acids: CASSLDRGGVMEKLFF. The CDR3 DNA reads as TGTGCCAGCAGTTTGGACAGGGGAGGCGTCATGGAAAAACTGTTTTTT.

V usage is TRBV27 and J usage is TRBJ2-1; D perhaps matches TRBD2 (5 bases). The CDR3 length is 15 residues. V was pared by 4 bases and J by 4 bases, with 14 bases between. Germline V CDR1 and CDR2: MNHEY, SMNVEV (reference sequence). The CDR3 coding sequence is TGTGCCAGCAGTTCCCCGGGGTCTTATTACAATGAGCAGTTCTTC. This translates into CASSSPGSYYNEQFF.

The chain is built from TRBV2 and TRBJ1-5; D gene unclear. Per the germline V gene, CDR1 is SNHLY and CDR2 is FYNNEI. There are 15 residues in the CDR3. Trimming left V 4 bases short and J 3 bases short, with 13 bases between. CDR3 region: CASSGALQPNQPQHF. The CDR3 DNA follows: TGTGCCAGCAGTGGGGCTCTACAGCCCAATCAGCCCCAGCATTTT.

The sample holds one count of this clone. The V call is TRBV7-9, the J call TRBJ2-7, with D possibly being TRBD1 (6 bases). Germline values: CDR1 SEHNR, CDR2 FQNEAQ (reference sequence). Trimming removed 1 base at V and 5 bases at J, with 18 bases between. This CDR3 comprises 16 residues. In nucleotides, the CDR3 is TGTGCCAGCAGCTTAGGGCTGGCAGGGGAGCACGACGAGCAGTACTTC. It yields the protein CASSLGLAGEHDEQYF.

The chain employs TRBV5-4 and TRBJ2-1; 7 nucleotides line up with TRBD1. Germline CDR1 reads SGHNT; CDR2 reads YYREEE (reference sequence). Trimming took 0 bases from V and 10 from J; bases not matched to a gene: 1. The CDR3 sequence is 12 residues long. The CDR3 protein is CASSLGGQEQFF. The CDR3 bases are TGTGCCAGCAGCTTGGGGGGACAGGAGCAGTTCTTC.

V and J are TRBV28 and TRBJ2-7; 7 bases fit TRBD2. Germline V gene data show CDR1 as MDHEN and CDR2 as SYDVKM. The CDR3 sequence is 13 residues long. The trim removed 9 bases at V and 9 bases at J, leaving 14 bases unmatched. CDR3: CASHRRDGRLQYF. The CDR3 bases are TGTGCCAGTCACAGAAGGGACGGGAGGCTGCAGTACTTC.

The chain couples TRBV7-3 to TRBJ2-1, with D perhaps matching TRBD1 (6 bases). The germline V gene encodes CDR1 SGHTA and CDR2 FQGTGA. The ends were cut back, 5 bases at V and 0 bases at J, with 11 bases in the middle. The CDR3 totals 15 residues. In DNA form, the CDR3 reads TGTGCCAGCAGCCTACAGGGAACCTCCTACAATGAGCAGTTCTTC. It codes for CASSLQGTSYNEQFF. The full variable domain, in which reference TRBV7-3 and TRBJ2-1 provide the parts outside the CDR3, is GAGVSQTPSNKVTEKGKYVELRCDPISGHTALYWYRQSLGQGPEFLIYFQGTGAADDSGLPNDRFFAVRPEGSVSTLKIQRTERGDSAVYLCASSLQGTSYNEQFFGPGTRLTVL.

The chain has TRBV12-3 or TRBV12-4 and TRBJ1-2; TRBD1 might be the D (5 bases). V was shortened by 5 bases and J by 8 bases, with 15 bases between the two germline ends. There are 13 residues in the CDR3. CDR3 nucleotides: TGTGCCAGCAGTGGCGCCGGGGGTAGGGGCTACACCTTC. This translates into CASSGAGGRGYTF.